Shown below are 5 T cell receptor beta chains from a single sample sequenced in a study of blood T cells in healthy people across ages. With a J-beta primer mix and a sample-barcoded 5' primer, a second PCR ran about 7 to 11 cycles. TCRdb reprocessed the 5' RACE reads via MiXCR and lists one record per CDR3 protein. The sample includes about 1,400,000 distinct CDR3 sequences, roughly 59% of them seen just once. The sample consisted of blood. The receptors were gathered from a man aged 18 to 29 in good health.

The chain employs TRBV7-9 and TRBJ2-5; D is perhaps TRBD1 (5 bases). Deletions cut 1 base from V and 2 bases from J, with 14 bases between. This CDR3 has 16 amino acids. Germline CDR1 and CDR2: SEHNR and FQNEAQ (reference sequence). The CDR3 spells CASSLEPGSTQETQYF. CDR3 DNA sequence: TGTGCCAGCAGCTTAGAGCCAGGGTCGACTCAAGAGACCCAGTACTTC.

The chain links TRBV5-6 to TRBJ1-4; possibly TRBD1 for D (6 bases). CDR3 length equals 14 residues. The germline V gene encodes CDR1 SGHDT and CDR2 YYEEEE. Between the trimmed V and J ends, which lost 1 base and 8 bases, there was a span of 12 bases. The DNA of the CDR3 is TGTGCCAGCAGCTTGATGGGGGCGAGCGAAAAACTGTTTTTT. This codes for CASSLMGASEKLFF.

A few counts support this clonotype. V is TRBV5-1 and J is TRBJ1-3, with no clear D. Germline V gene lookup returns CDR1 SGHRS and CDR2 YFSETQ. The CDR3 is made up of 14 amino acids. Trimming removed 0 bases from V and 4 bases from J, with 8 bases in between. The CDR3 loop is CASSLGMGGNTIYF. The CDR3 region has the DNA TGCGCCAGCAGCTTGGGAATGGGAGGAAACACCATATATTTT.

The V and J genes are TRBV7-2 and TRBJ2-2; 8 positions agree with TRBD1. Per germline, CDR1 SGHTA and CDR2 FQGNSA. V gave up 8 bases and J gave up 1 base; unmatched junction bases: 12. There are 17 residues in the CDR3. CDR3 sequence reads: CASGTNSGTGNTGELFF. CDR3 sequence (DNA): TGTGCCAGCGGTACAAACTCCGGGACAGGGAACACCGGGGAGCTGTTTTTT.

The V and J genes are TRBV27 and TRBJ1-5; 7 bases are a match to TRBD1. This CDR3 is built from 17 residues. Germline trimming cut 11 bases from V and 0 bases from J; bases unmatched to any gene: 16. Germline assignment: CDR1 MNHEY and CDR2 SMNVEV (reference sequence). This CDR3 is CAGRPGTDLYSNQPQHF. The CDR3 DNA reads TGTGCCGGCCGACCTGGGACAGACCTTTATAGCAATCAGCCCCAGCATTTT.